The rows below give T cell receptor beta chains drawn from one sample of a study of shared clonotypes between healthy human individuals. Profiled with immunoSEQ multiplex PCR; TCRdb holds only in-frame clones, not every one. The repertoire holds 470,000 or so clones, with 81% as singletons. Sequencing input: PBMCs. These receptors were taken from a woman aged 40 to 50 in good health. Some clones in this sample may be carry-over from other donors' samples. Both conserved end residues are part of each CDR3. The order of the fields is CDR3 DNA, CDR3 protein, V gene, J gene, D gene, clone size. A D gene is named only where the DNA matches it firmly. The listing skips clone size in some rows; elsewhere it reads once, few, many or a size class.

CDR3 DNA: TGTGCCACCCAGGGTGGACAGGGCTACACCGGGGAGCTGTTTTTT
CDR3 protein: CATQGGQGYTGELFF
V gene: TRBV28
J gene: TRBJ2-2
D gene: TRBD1
clone size: NA

CDR3 DNA: TGCACCAGCAGCCAAGCCCTCGATGGGAGGAGCTCCTACGAGCAGTACTTC
CDR3 protein: CTSSQALDGRSSYEQYF
V gene: TRBV1
J gene: TRBJ2-7
D gene: NA
clone size: NA

CDR3 DNA: TGCAGTAGTACCTACGAGCAGTACTTC
CDR3 protein: CSSTYEQYF
V gene: TRBV20-1
J gene: TRBJ2-7
D gene: NA
clone size: few

CDR3 DNA: TGTGCCAGCAACGACCGGAGCTCCTACAATGAGCAGTTCTTC
CDR3 protein: CASNDRSSYNEQFF
V gene: TRBV6-6
J gene: TRBJ2-1
D gene: NA
clone size: NA

CDR3 DNA: TGTGCCAGTGGACACGGGACAGGGGTCCCAGATACGCAGTATTTT
CDR3 protein: CASGHGTGVPDTQYF
V gene: TRBV19
J gene: TRBJ2-3
D gene: TRBD1
clone size: NA

CDR3 DNA: TGTGCCTGGAGTGCCCTTGGCCTATCTGGGGCCAACGTCCTGACTTTC
CDR3 protein: CAWSALGLSGANVLTF
V gene: TRBV30
J gene: TRBJ2-6
D gene: NA
clone size: few

CDR3 DNA: TGTGCCAGCAGCCAAGACAGGATAAGCTACGAGCAGTACTTC
CDR3 protein: CASSQDRISYEQYF
V gene: TRBV4-2
J gene: TRBJ2-7
D gene: NA
clone size: NA

CDR3 DNA: TGTGCCAGCTCATTAACTCCCGGGGAATACGAGCAGTACTTC
CDR3 protein: CASSLTPGEYEQYF
V gene: TRBV18
J gene: TRBJ2-7
D gene: NA
clone size: NA

CDR3 DNA: TGTGCCAGCACCCCCGGGACAGGGCACACCGGGGAGCTGTTTTTT
CDR3 protein: CASTPGTGHTGELFF
V gene: TRBV5-4
J gene: TRBJ2-2
D gene: TRBD1
clone size: NA

CDR3 DNA: TGTGCCAGCAGCGTAGAGATCGGCAGGGGTTCAGATACGCAGTATTTT
CDR3 protein: CASSVEIGRGSDTQYF
V gene: TRBV9
J gene: TRBJ2-3
D gene: NA
clone size: NA

CDR3 DNA: TGTGCCAGCAGCGTAGGGACGGCTGGAAACACCATATATTTT
CDR3 protein: CASSVGTAGNTIYF
V gene: TRBV9
J gene: TRBJ1-3
D gene: NA
clone size: NA

CDR3 DNA: TGTGCCGGTACCAAGACGGGCTTTACTGAAAAACTGTTTTTT
CDR3 protein: CAGTKTGFTEKLFF
V gene: TRBV7-9
J gene: TRBJ1-4
D gene: NA
clone size: NA

CDR3 DNA: TGTGCCAGCTCACCGAGGACAGGAATGAACACTGAAGCTTTCTTT
CDR3 protein: CASSPRTGMNTEAFF
V gene: TRBV18
J gene: TRBJ1-1
D gene: TRBD1
clone size: NA

CDR3 DNA: TGTGCCAGCAGCACTAATACAGAGACCCAGTACTTC
CDR3 protein: CASSTNTETQYF
V gene: TRBV7-8
J gene: TRBJ2-5
D gene: NA
clone size: NA

CDR3 DNA: TGTGCCAGCAGTCCCGGGGTATCCAGCACAGATACGCAGTATTTT
CDR3 protein: CASSPGVSSTDTQYF
V gene: TRBV7-2
J gene: TRBJ2-3
D gene: NA
clone size: NA

CDR3 DNA: TGTGCCAGCAGCTTAGCCCGGGAGACCCAGTACTTC
CDR3 protein: CASSLARETQYF
V gene: TRBV7-8
J gene: TRBJ2-5
D gene: NA
clone size: NA

CDR3 DNA: TGTGCCAGCAGCCCCCCGGGTGGGGCGCGGGAAAAACTGTTTTTT
CDR3 protein: CASSPPGGAREKLFF
V gene: TRBV9
J gene: TRBJ1-4
D gene: NA
clone size: NA

CDR3 DNA: TGTGCCAGCAGTTATGATGGCTACACCTTC
CDR3 protein: CASSYDGYTF
V gene: TRBV6-6
J gene: TRBJ1-2
D gene: NA
clone size: NA

CDR3 DNA: TGTGCCAGCAGCGGGGACGGATACTCTGGAAACACCATATATTTT
CDR3 protein: CASSGDGYSGNTIYF
V gene: TRBV9
J gene: TRBJ1-3
D gene: NA
clone size: NA

CDR3 DNA: TGCGCCAGCAGCCAAGCGTCGGCTTATGGCTACACCTTC
CDR3 protein: CASSQASAYGYTF
V gene: TRBV4-1
J gene: TRBJ1-2
D gene: NA
clone size: NA

CDR3 DNA: TGTGCCAGCAGCTTACCCGAACAGGGAATCTACGAGCAGTACTTC
CDR3 protein: CASSLPEQGIYEQYF
V gene: TRBV7-9
J gene: TRBJ2-7
D gene: NA
clone size: NA

CDR3 DNA: TGTGCCAGCAGCTTGGGCAGGAACACTGAAGCTTTCTTT
CDR3 protein: CASSLGRNTEAFF
V gene: TRBV5-4
J gene: TRBJ1-1
D gene: NA
clone size: NA

CDR3 DNA: TGTGCCAGCAGTTACAGTCGGGGCGGCTTCAATGAGCAGTTCTTC
CDR3 protein: CASSYSRGGFNEQFF
V gene: TRBV6-5
J gene: TRBJ2-1
D gene: NA
clone size: NA